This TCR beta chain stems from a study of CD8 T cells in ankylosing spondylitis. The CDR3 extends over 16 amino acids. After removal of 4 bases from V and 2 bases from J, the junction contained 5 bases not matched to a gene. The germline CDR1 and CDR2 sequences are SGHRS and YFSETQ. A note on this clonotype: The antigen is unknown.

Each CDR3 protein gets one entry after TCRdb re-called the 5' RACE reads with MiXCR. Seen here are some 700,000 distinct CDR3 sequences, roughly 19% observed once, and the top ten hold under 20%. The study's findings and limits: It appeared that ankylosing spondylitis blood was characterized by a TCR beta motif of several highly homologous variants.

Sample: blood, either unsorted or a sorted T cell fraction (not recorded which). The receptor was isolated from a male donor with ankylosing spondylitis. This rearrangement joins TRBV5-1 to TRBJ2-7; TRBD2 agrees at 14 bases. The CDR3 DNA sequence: TGCGCCAGCAGCGGCGGACTAGCGGGGGGCCCCTACGAGCAGTACTTC. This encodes CASSGGLAGGPYEQYF.